The present T cell receptor (beta chain) was sequenced within a study of cytomegalovirus exposure and HLA in healthy donors. About the study: Caucasian-associated ancestry cluster membership applied to about 80% of 398 genotyped donors. Study results and caveats: Later examination showed HLA-associated TCR beta chains had greater clonal expansion than equally common others. As a later analysis showed, a missense DCLRE1C variant was linked to trimming of TCR beta V- and J-genes. Most TCR sequences were uncommon, yet certain public TCRs appeared in many donors.

Concerning this clone: Its cognate antigen is unknown.

V was clipped by 5 bases and J by 6 bases; unmatched bases: 11. Germline V lookup: CDR1 SGHTA, CDR2 FQGNSA. This CDR3 contains 18 residues. The PCR had 60 Vbeta and 13 Jbeta primers. Measured with immunoSEQ multiplex PCR; TCRdb has only the in-frame clones, and not every one. The data show 100,000 to 150,000 clones, roughly 80% seen once. The TCR was taken from a woman in her forties or fifties in good health and CMV-seronegative. This chain links TRBV7-2 with TRBJ2-3; 16 nucleotides agree with TRBD2. Sequencing input: PBMCs. The DNA of the CDR3 is TGTGCCAGCAGCCCTGGGACTAGCGGGAGGGAGGGCGTGGATACGCAGTATTTT. It translates to CASSPGTSGREGVDTQYF.